The 32 T cell receptor beta chains listed next were all sequenced from one sample in a study of identifying expanded T cells in peripheral blood. Using immunoSEQ multiplex PCR, the repertoire was profiled, and TCRdb retains in-frame clones only, with some absent. The repertoire holds approximately 110,000 clones, roughly 89% seen once, with over 15% in the top ten. Input material: blood. Source of these receptors: a person aged 18 to 70 in good health.

The chain combines TRBV25-1 with TRBJ1-2, with D tentatively TRBD1 (5 bases). Germline assignment: CDR1 MGHDK and CDR2 SYGVNS. The V and J ends lost 7 bases and 6 bases respectively, with 15 bases between them. This CDR3 has 13 residues. The CDR3 DNA sequence: TGTGCCAGCACGCCACATTTAGGGGATGGCTACACCTTC. Protein: CASTPHLGDGYTF.

The chain has TRBV7-2 and TRBJ2-5; TRBD1 matches at 7 bases. The V gene end was trimmed by 5 bases and the J gene end by 0 bases; junction bases not matched to a gene: 12. This CDR3 spans 17 amino acids. Germline V gives CDR1 SGHTA, CDR2 FQGNSA. In DNA form, the CDR3 reads TGTGCCAGCAGCCGCAGGGGGTGGTCTAGCTACCAAGAGACCCAGTACTTC. It codes for CASSRRGWSSYQETQYF.

The V call is TRBV5-1, the J call TRBJ1-1, with D perhaps matching TRBD1 (6 bases). Germline CDR1 SGHRS, CDR2 YFSETQ. This CDR3 region has 15 residues. V lost 0 bases, J lost 5 bases, and 14 bases lay in between. CDR3 loop: CASSLVGGIWTEAFF. The CDR3 DNA sequence: TGCGCCAGCAGCTTGGTAGGGGGGATTTGGACTGAAGCTTTCTTT.

This chain joins TRBV5-4 and TRBJ1-1; D might be TRBD1 (5 bases). Trimming removed 0 bases from V and 4 bases from J, with 10 bases in between. The length of the CDR3 is 14 residues. Germline values: CDR1 SGHNT, CDR2 YYREEE (reference sequence). DNA of the CDR3: TGTGCCAGCAGCTTGGTGGGGACCGGCACTGAAGCTTTCTTT. Residues: CASSLVGTGTEAFF.

Sample share makes this clone medium-sized. The rearrangement links TRBV5-1 to TRBJ2-5, with D perhaps TRBD1 or TRBD2 (5 bases each). V was shortened by 3 bases and J by 2 bases, with 14 bases between the two germline ends. This CDR3 has 15 residues. CDR1 and CDR2 from the germline V gene are SGHRS and YFSETQ. The CDR3 loop is CASSSTGTLQETQYF. The CDR3 bases are TGCGCCAGCAGCTCCACCGGGACCTTGCAAGAGACCCAGTACTTC.

This chain joins TRBV18 and TRBJ1-1; D perhaps matches TRBD1 (5 bases). The V gene's germline CDR1 is KGHSH and CDR2 LQKENI. This CDR3 is 13 amino acids long. The CDR3 here is CAGRIGVDTEAFF. CDR3 sequence (DNA): TGTGCGGGGCGTATCGGGGTGGACACTGAAGCTTTCTTT.

The genes are TRBV27 and TRBJ1-1; TRBD1 aligns across 10 bases. The length of the CDR3 is 15 residues. Germline trimming cut 5 bases from V and 4 bases from J; bases unmatched to any gene: 7. Looked up from germline, CDR1 is MNHEY and CDR2 is SMNVEV (reference sequence). The CDR3 sequence is CASSPRTGGFTEAFF. The CDR3 bases are TGTGCCAGCAGTCCCAGGACAGGGGGTTTCACTGAAGCTTTCTTT.

V is TRBV5-1 and J is TRBJ1-3, with TRBD1 matching 9 bases. Germline CDR1 is SGHRS and CDR2 is YFSETQ. This CDR3 has 16 residues. V was pared by 3 bases and J by 7 bases, with 11 bases of the junction left unmatched. The CDR3 spells CASSSAGQGLLNTIYF. DNA for the CDR3: TGCGCCAGCAGCTCAGCCGGACAGGGGCTTTTGAACACCATATATTTT.

This chain links TRBV18 with TRBJ1-1; 7 nucleotides match TRBD1. This CDR3 is built from 15 residues. The germline V gene encodes CDR1 KGHSH and CDR2 LQKENI. The trim removed 4 bases at V and 2 bases at J, leaving 7 bases unmatched. The CDR3 sequence: CASSRAGTANTEAFF. CDR3 DNA sequence: TGTGCCAGCTCACGCGCCGGGACAGCTAACACTGAAGCTTTCTTT.

The rearrangement links TRBV11-3 to TRBJ2-1, with no clear D. V dropped 3 bases and J dropped 7 bases, with 13 bases sitting between them. The CDR3 is made up of 14 amino acids. Germline V CDR1 and CDR2: SGHNT, YENEEA. CDR3 coding DNA: TGTGCCAGCAGCTTGCAGACTTTCCCAAATGAGCAGTTCTTC. This gives the protein CASSLQTFPNEQFF.

The chain is built from TRBV7-2 and TRBJ1-5, with D uncertain. The V gene lost 3 bases and the J gene lost 4 bases, with 7 bases spanning the gap. CDR1 SGHTA and CDR2 FQGNSA come from the germline V gene. The CDR3 loop spans 13 amino acids. CDR3 amino acids: CASSLELNQPQHF. The CDR3 region has the DNA TGTGCCAGCAGCTTGGAACTTAATCAGCCCCAGCATTTT. The full variable domain, completed using reference TRBV7-2 and TRBJ1-5, is GAGVSQSPSNKVTEKGKDVELRCDPISGHTALYWYRQSLGQGLEFLIYFQGNSAPDKSGLPSDRFSAERTGGSVSTLTIQRTQQEDSAVYLCASSLELNQPQHFGDGTRLSIL.

CDR3 in amino acids: CSVPGTTGANYGYTF. CDR3 nucleotides: TGCAGCGTTCCAGGGACAACCGGAGCTAACTATGGCTACACCTTC. The V gene is TRBV29-1, the J gene TRBJ1-2; tentatively, D is TRBD1 (6 bases). V lost 5 bases, J lost 0 bases, and 16 bases lay in between. Germline assignment: CDR1 SQVTM and CDR2 ANQGSEA. This CDR3 spans 15 amino acids.

Turning to this clone: The same CDR3 can be traced to other DNA sequences in this sample. The CDR3 reads CASRQEDTGELFF. CDR3 nucleotides: TGTGCCAGCAGACAGGAGGACACCGGGGAGCTGTTTTTT. The chain has TRBV2 and TRBJ2-2; D may correspond to TRBD1 or TRBD2 (5 bases each). This CDR3 region has 13 residues. Looked up from germline, CDR1 is SNHLY and CDR2 is FYNNEI. Trimming left V 6 bases short and J 3 bases short, with 8 bases between.

The chain is built from TRBV23-1 and TRBJ1-2, with D unclear. TRBV23-1 is assigned to the ORF class and has an uncertain function. The V end was cut by 3 bases, the J end by 0 bases, with 17 bases between. The CDR3 has 17 amino acids. CDR3 in amino acids: CASSHPTQEASNYGYTF. The CDR3 bases are TGCGCCAGCAGTCACCCTACCCAGGAGGCTTCTAACTATGGCTACACCTTC.

The rearrangement joins TRBV15 to TRBJ2-3, with 10 bases matching TRBD2. Germline CDR1 reads LNHNV; CDR2 reads YYDKDF (reference sequence). The CDR3 is 16 residues long. V lost 5 bases to trimming and J lost 0 bases; unmatched junction nucleotides: 5. The CDR3 region has the DNA TGTGCCACCAGCGGGAGTAGCGGGGGGAGCACAGATACGCAGTATTTT. This gives the protein CATSGSSGGSTDTQYF.

The V and J genes are TRBV11-2 and TRBJ2-7; 9 bases line up with TRBD1. The V gene end was trimmed by 1 base and the J gene end by 3 bases; junction bases not matched to a gene: 4. Germline V gene lookup returns CDR1 SGHAT and CDR2 FQNNGV. This CDR3 has 15 amino acids. The CDR3 nucleotides are TGTGCCAGCAGCTTAGGGGACAGGGCGGGCTACGAGCAGTACTTC. This codes for CASSLGDRAGYEQYF.

The genes are TRBV28 and TRBJ2-2; 7 bases line up with TRBD2. Germline V gives CDR1 MDHEN, CDR2 SYDVKM. The CDR3 extends over 14 amino acids. The ends lost 9 bases at V and 5 bases at J; junction bases unmatched: 9. The CDR3 protein is CASENPRGTGELFF. CDR3 nucleotide sequence: TGTGCCAGTGAAAACCCGCGGGGGACCGGGGAGCTGTTTTTT.

V and J are TRBV19 and TRBJ1-4; maybe TRBD1 (5 bases). CDR1 LNHDA and CDR2 SQIVND come from the germline V gene (reference sequence). The CDR3 loop spans 14 amino acids. V gave up 6 bases and J gave up 0 bases, with 8 bases separating them. CDR3 bases: TGTGCCAGTAGACCGGGGGCAACTAATGAAAAACTGTTTTTT. It codes for CASRPGATNEKLFF.

About this clone: Different DNA sequences within this sample yield the same CDR3. The V call is TRBV28, the J call TRBJ1-4; D not certain. Trimming removed 2 bases at V and 7 bases at J, with 5 bases between. CDR1 MDHEN and CDR2 SYDVKM come from the germline V gene. The CDR3 consists of 12 residues. The CDR3 region has the DNA TGTGCCAGCAGTTTAGGCGGTGAAAAACTGTTTTTT. Residues: CASSLGGEKLFF.

The chain has TRBV7-2 and TRBJ2-5; D remains unclear. V was shortened by 7 bases and J by 2 bases, with 14 bases between the two germline ends. This CDR3 spans 14 amino acids. Germline lookup yields CDR1 SGHTA and CDR2 FQGNSA. The CDR3 DNA sequence: TGTGCCAGCACCCTAGTTATATATCAAGAGACCCAGTACTTC. It specifies CASTLVIYQETQYF.

The CDR3 bases are TGTGCCAGCAGCTTCGATCGACGCACAGATACGCAGTATTTT. Translation: CASSFDRRTDTQYF. The rearrangement joins TRBV5-4 to TRBJ2-3, with D hard to call. V was pared by 2 bases and J by 1 base, with 8 bases between. CDR1 and CDR2 (germline): SGHNT, YYREEE (reference sequence). CDR3 size: 14 residues.

Only one count was recorded for this clone. The chain joins TRBV5-1 to TRBJ1-2; possibly TRBD1 for D (6 bases). Trimming cost V 5 bases and J 5 bases, with 13 bases left between them. The germline V gene has CDR1 SGHRS and CDR2 YFSETQ. The CDR3 is 13 residues long. Written as DNA, the CDR3 is TGCGCCAGCAGGGAACAGGGCGAATATGGCTACACCTTC. Translation gives CASREQGEYGYTF.

J is TRBJ2-2 and V is TRBV14; D remains unclear. Trimming took off 0 bases at V and 7 bases at J, with 6 bases between the two ends. Germline V gene lookup returns CDR1 SGHDN and CDR2 FVKESK. This CDR3 is 13 amino acids long. As DNA, the CDR3 is TGTGCCAGCAGCCAAGATATGCTCGGGGAGCTGTTTTTT. Amino acids: CASSQDMLGELFF.

Of note for this clone: Its ends do not fully match the called genes, so a read error is possible. The V and J genes are TRBV5-6 and TRBJ2-5, with no clear D. The length of the CDR3 is 14 residues. Germline-derived CDR1 and CDR2 are SGHDT and YYEEEE. CDR3 residues: CASTEISSEESQYF. The CDR3 DNA reads as TGTGCCAGCACCGAAATCTCGAGTGAGGAGAGCCAGTACTTC.

Concerning this clone itself: Germline is not matched at one junction end, which may reflect a read error. The CDR3 sequence: CASSLDQGAGNF. CDR3 nucleotide sequence: TGCGCCAGCAGCTTGGACCAGGGGGCTGGGAATTTT. The chain uses TRBV5-1 and TRBJ2-3; the match to TRBD1 covers 8 bases. This CDR3 has 12 amino acids. CDR1 is SGHRS, CDR2 YFSETQ, per germline.

The chain is built from TRBV18 and TRBJ1-6; 10 bases fit TRBD1. The CDR3 contains 14 residues. Germline-derived CDR1 and CDR2 are KGHSH and LQKENI. Trimming cost V 5 bases and J 9 bases; bases outside gene matches: 4. DNA of the CDR3: TGTGCCAGCTCAGAGGACAGGGGGGGTTCACCCCTCCACTTT. Protein sequence: CASSEDRGGSPLHF.

This clone has just one count. This sequence joins TRBV4-1 and TRBJ2-7; 8 bases agree with TRBD2. Germline loops: CDR1 MGHRA, CDR2 YSYEKL. The V gene end was trimmed by 4 bases and the J gene end by 6 bases; junction bases not matched to a gene: 11. This CDR3 region has 15 residues. The DNA for the CDR3 is TGCGCCAGCAGCCCCATTGGGGCGGGGGGTCGCGAGCAGTACTTC. Translated: CASSPIGAGGREQYF.

The genes are TRBV12-5 and TRBJ2-3; TRBD1 matches at 9 bases. V dropped 0 bases and J dropped 4; count of bases not matched to a gene: 11. CDR1 LGHNT and CDR2 FRNRAP come from the germline V gene. The CDR3 covers 18 residues. The CDR3, as DNA: TGTGCTAGTGGTTTGGTCAGGGACGGGACAGGGTTCGCAGATACGCAGTATTTT. It codes for CASGLVRDGTGFADTQYF.

This rearrangement joins TRBV5-6 to TRBJ2-7, with D hard to call. The V and J ends lost 5 bases and 0 bases respectively, with 6 bases between them. The CDR3 has 12 amino acids. Germline CDR1 is SGHDT and CDR2 is YYEEEE. The CDR3 spells CASSYVSYEQYF. CDR3 DNA sequence: TGTGCCAGCAGTTATGTCTCCTACGAGCAGTACTTC.

The chain recombines TRBV27 with TRBJ2-5; D tentatively fits TRBD1 or TRBD2 (5 bases each). The CDR3 loop spans 14 amino acids. Per the germline V gene, CDR1 is MNHEY and CDR2 is SMNVEV (reference sequence). The V end lost 5 bases, the J end lost 4 bases, and 14 bases lay between the germline ends. CDR3 loop: CASSPRPGPETQYF. The CDR3 bases are TGTGCCAGCAGTCCCAGGCCGGGACCAGAGACCCAGTACTTC.

The V call is TRBV2, the J call TRBJ1-6; D gene ambiguous. CDR1 is SNHLY and CDR2 is FYNNEI in the germline V gene. The V and J ends lost 3 bases and 10 bases respectively, with 16 bases between them. The CDR3 runs to 15 residues. In DNA, the CDR3 is TGTGCCAGCAGTGACCGAGGAGACGGTTGGTCACCCCTCCACTTT. This gives the protein CASSDRGDGWSPLHF.

CDR3 amino acids: CSVGRHSTLGAEAFF. CDR3 in DNA: TGCAGTGTAGGAAGGCACAGTACTTTGGGGGCTGAAGCTTTCTTT. This sequence joins TRBV29-1 and TRBJ1-1; maybe TRBD1 (5 bases). The CDR3 spans 15 residues. Germline CDR1 reads SQVTM; CDR2 reads ANQGSEA.